This T cell receptor beta chain originates from a study of T cells after somatic rescue of genetic block. There are 13 residues in the CDR3. CDR1 and CDR2 from the germline V gene are SGHAT and FQNNGV. V was trimmed by 1 base and J by 10 bases, leaving 8 bases between them. Here immunoSEQ multiplex PCR was the method, and the copy in TCRdb shows in-frame clones only, minus some. The sample carries around 14,000 clones, roughly 70% recorded once. The TCR sequence derives from a man between 18 and 29 years old. The sample was peripheral blood mononuclear cells (PBMCs). The chain recombines TRBV11-2 with TRBJ1-6; tentatively, D is TRBD1 (5 bases). The DNA for the CDR3 is TGTGCCAGCAGCTTAGTAAGGGGCTCACCCCTCCACTTT. Translated: CASSLVRGSPLHF.